This T cell receptor (beta chain) was profiled in a study of T cells in Graves' hyperthyroidism and ophthalmopathy. Turning to the study itself: Pretreatment peripheral blood was obtained at initial diagnosis. Whole-study results and caveats: The model's output predicted ophthalmopathy at a median of around 6.9 months prior to onset. In the analysis, a 13 V-J model separated ophthalmopathy from stable hyperthyroidism.

As to this clonotype: No antigen is known for it. A junction boundary mismatches the germline segment, possibly from a read error.

Per germline, CDR1 SGHVS and CDR2 FNYEAQ. This CDR3 spans 18 amino acids. From RNA transcripts, TCR beta CDR3 regions were amplified. The TCR CDR3 first-round RT-PCR relied on the HTBI primer set. TCRdb re-analysed the multiplex PCR reads in MiXCR, keeping a single row per CDR3 protein. The table has around 700,000 distinct CDR3 sequences, approximately 19% seen once. This chain connects TRBV7-6 to TRBJ1-1; the match to TRBD1 covers 9 bases. The TCR comes from a woman aged 45-65 years with Graves' hyperthyroidism that later progressed to Graves' ophthalmopathy. Sequencing used blood. The CDR3 sequence: CANSLARDRGMGDTEAFF. The CDR3 region has the DNA TGTGCCAACAGCTTAGCGCGAGACAGGGGGATGGGGGACACTGAAGCTTTCTTT.